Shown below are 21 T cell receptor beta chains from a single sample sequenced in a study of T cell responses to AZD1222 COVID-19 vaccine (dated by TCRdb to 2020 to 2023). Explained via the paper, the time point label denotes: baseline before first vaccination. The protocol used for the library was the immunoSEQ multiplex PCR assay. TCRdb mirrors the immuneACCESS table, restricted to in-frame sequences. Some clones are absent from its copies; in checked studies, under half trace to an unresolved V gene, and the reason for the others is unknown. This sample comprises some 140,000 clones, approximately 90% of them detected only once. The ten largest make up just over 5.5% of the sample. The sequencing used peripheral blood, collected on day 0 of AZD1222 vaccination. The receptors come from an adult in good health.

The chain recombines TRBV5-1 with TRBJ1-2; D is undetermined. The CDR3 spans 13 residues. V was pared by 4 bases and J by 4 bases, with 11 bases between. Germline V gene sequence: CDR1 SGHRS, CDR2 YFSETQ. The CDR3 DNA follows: TGCGCCAGCAGCCCCGACGGAATCTATGGCTACACCTTC. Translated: CASSPDGIYGYTF.

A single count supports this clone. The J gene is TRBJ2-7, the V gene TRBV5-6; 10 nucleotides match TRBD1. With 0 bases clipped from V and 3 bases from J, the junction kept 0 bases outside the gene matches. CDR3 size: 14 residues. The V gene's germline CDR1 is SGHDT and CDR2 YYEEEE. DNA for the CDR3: TGTGCCAGCAGCTTGGGGACAGGGGGCTACGAGCAGTACTTC. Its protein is CASSLGTGGYEQYF.

DNA for the CDR3: TGCGCCAGCAGCTTGGGGCTTTCCCAGAAATACAATGAGCAGTTCTTC. Its protein product is CASSLGLSQKYNEQFF. The rearrangement joins TRBV5-1 to TRBJ2-1; D is unresolved. Trimming shortened V by 0 bases and J by 4 bases, and 14 bases separated the two germline ends. The germline gives CDR1 SGHRS, CDR2 YFSETQ. The CDR3 covers 16 residues. Filled out from reference TRBV5-1 and TRBJ2-1, the complete variable domain reads KAGVTQTPRYLIKTRGQQVTLSCSPISGHRSVSWYQQTPGQGLQFLFEYFSETQRNKGNFPGRFSGRQFSNSRSEMNVSTLELGDSALYLCASSLGLSQKYNEQFFGPGTRLTVL.

For the CDR3, the DNA is TGTGCCAGCTCACCGGGGAAACAGGGGGCTGAAGCTTTCTTT. Its protein product is CASSPGKQGAEAFF. V usage is TRBV18 and J usage is TRBJ1-1, with 8 positions matching TRBD1. The CDR3 runs to 14 residues. Germline lookup yields CDR1 KGHSH and CDR2 LQKENI. V lost 3 bases, J lost 6 bases, and 6 bases stayed unmatched.

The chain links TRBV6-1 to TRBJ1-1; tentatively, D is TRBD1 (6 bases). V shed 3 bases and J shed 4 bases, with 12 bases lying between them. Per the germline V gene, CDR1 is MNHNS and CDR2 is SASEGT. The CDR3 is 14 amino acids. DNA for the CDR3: TGTGCCAGCAGTGAGCGACAGGAGCGCACTGAAGCTTTCTTT. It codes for CASSERQERTEAFF.

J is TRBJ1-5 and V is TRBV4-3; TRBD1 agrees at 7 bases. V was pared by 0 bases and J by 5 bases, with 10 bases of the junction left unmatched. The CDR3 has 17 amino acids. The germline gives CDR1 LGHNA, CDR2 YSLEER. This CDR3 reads CASSQDPPRGRYQPQHF. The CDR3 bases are TGCGCCAGCAGCCAAGATCCTCCCAGGGGGAGGTATCAGCCCCAGCATTTT.

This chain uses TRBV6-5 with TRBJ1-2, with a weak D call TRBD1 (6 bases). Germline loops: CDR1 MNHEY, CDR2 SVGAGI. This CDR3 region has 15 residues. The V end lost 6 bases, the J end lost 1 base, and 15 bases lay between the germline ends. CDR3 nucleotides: TGTGCCAGCAGCGCCCAAGGGGGGTTTAACTATGGCTACACCTTC. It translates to CASSAQGGFNYGYTF.

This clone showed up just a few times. CDR3 residues: CAWSEAAPYEQYF. CDR3 sequence (DNA): TGTGCCTGGAGTGAGGCGGCCCCCTACGAGCAGTACTTC. V gene TRBV30 combines with J gene TRBJ2-7, with unresolved D. The CDR3 contains 13 residues. Trimming shortened V by 1 base and J by 2 bases, and 9 bases separated the two germline ends. CDR1 is GTSNPN, CDR2 SVGIG, per germline (reference sequence).

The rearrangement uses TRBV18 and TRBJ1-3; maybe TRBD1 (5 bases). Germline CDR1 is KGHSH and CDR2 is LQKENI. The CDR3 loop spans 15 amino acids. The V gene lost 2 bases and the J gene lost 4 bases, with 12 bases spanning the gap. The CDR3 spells CASSPGGRAGNTIYF. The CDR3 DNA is TGTGCCAGCTCACCAGGGGGTCGAGCGGGAAACACCATATATTTT.

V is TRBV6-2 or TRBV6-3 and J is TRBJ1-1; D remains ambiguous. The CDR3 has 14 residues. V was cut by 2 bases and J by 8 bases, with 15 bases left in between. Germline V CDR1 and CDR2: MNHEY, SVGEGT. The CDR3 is CASSYRQASNEAFF. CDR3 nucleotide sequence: TGTGCCAGCAGTTACCGACAAGCCTCTAACGAAGCTTTCTTT.

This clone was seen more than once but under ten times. The CDR3 DNA reads as TGTGCCGGTAAAAAAAGGGACAGAGTGAACACTGAAGCTTTCTTT. Its translation: CAGKKRDRVNTEAFF. The chain carries TRBV21-1 and TRBJ1-1; the table's D call TRBD1 went unverified against the DNA. TRBV21-1 counts as a pseudogene. CDR3 length: 15 amino acids.

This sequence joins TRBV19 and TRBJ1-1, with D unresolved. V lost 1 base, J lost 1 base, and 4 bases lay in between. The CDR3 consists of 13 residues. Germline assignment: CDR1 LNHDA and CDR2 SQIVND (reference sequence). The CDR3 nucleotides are TGTGCCAGTAGTATAGGACAGAACACTGAAGCTTTCTTT. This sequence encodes CASSIGQNTEAFF.

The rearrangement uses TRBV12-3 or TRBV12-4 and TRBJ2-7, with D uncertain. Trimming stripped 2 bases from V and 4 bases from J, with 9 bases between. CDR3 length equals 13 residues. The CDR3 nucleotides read TGTGCCAGCAGTTTAAGGGCTAGATACGAGCAGTACTTC. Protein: CASSLRARYEQYF.

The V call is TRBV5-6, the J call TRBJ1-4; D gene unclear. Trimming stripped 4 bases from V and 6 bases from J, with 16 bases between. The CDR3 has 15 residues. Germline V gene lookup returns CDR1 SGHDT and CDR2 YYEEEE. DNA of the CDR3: TGTGCCAGCAGCCCTTGGATACGTGGAGATGAAAAACTGTTTTTT. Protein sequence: CASSPWIRGDEKLFF.

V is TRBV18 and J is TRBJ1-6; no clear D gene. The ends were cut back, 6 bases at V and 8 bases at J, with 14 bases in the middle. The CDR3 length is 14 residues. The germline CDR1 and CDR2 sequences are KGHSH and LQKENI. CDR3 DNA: TGTGCCAGCTCGCCAAAAAGGGTTGATTCACCCCTCCACTTT. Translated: CASSPKRVDSPLHF.

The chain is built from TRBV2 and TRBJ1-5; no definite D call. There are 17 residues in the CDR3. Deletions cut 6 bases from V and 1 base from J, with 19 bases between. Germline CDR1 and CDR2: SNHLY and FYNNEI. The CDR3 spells CASRERPSWRSNQPQHF. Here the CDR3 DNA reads TGTGCCAGCAGGGAAAGACCCTCTTGGCGCAGCAATCAGCCCCAGCATTTT.

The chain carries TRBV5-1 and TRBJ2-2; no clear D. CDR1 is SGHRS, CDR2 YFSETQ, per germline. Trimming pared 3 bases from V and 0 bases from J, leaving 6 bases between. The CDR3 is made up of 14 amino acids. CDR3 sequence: CASSSNANTGELFF. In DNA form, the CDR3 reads TGCGCCAGCAGCTCGAATGCGAACACCGGGGAGCTGTTTTTT.

CDR3 residues: CASSPGGAPQANYGYTF. CDR3 DNA: TGTGCCAGCAGTCCCGGTGGAGCGCCCCAAGCTAACTATGGCTACACCTTC. The rearrangement links TRBV7-9 to TRBJ1-2; D ambiguous. CDR1 SEHNR and CDR2 FQNEAQ come from the germline V gene (reference sequence). CDR3 length: 17 residues. The V and J ends lost 6 bases and 0 bases respectively, with 20 bases between them.

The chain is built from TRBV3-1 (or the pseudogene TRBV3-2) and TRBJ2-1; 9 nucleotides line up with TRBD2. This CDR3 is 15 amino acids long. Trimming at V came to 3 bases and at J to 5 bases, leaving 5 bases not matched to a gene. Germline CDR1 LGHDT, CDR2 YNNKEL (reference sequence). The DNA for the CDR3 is TGTGCCAGCAGCCATCTAGCGGGAAAAGACAATGAGCAGTTCTTC. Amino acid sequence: CASSHLAGKDNEQFF.

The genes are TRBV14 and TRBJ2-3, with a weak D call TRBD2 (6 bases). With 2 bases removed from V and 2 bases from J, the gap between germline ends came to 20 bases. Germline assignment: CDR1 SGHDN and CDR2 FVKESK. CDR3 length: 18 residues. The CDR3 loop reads CASSQLRDLSGTTDTQYF. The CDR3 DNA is TGTGCCAGCAGCCAACTTAGGGACTTAAGTGGGACCACAGATACGCAGTATTTT.

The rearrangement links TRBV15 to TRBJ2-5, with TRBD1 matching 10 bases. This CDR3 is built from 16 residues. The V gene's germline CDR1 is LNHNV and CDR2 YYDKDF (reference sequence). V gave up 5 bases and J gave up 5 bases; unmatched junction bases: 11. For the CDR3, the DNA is TGTGCCACCAGCGGGGGACAGGGGTTCGTTTATGAGACCCAGTACTTC. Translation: CATSGGQGFVYETQYF.